This T cell receptor (beta chain) was recovered during a study of T cell repertoires in cytomegalovirus infection. Study in general: In the study, CMV epitopes included recently identified HLA-C-restricted and well-studied HLA-B-restricted ones. Study findings and constraints: Clonotypes of TCR beta that were HLA-C-restricted and CMV-specific dominated the ex vivo response.

TCRdb used MiXCR to reprocess the reads, holding one entry per CDR3 protein. The sample includes roughly 500,000 distinct CDR3 sequences, about 33% of them seen just once. Per the germline V gene, CDR1 is DFQATT and CDR2 is SNEGSKA (reference sequence). The germline V and J ends were trimmed by 3 bases and 3 bases, with 16 bases remaining between them. The CDR3 runs to 15 residues. Concerning this clonotype: Its antigen is still unknown.

This sequence originates from a human donor in good health (CMV status not recorded). Some clones in this sample may be carry-over from other donors' samples. The rearrangement uses TRBV20-1 and TRBJ2-3, with D unresolved. Sequencing was performed on cultured PBMCs, taken from culture after CMV antigen stimulation. CDR3 in DNA: TGCAGTGCTAGGGCGCCCCTCCTAGGTACAGATACGCAGTATTTT. This gives the protein CSARAPLLGTDTQYF.